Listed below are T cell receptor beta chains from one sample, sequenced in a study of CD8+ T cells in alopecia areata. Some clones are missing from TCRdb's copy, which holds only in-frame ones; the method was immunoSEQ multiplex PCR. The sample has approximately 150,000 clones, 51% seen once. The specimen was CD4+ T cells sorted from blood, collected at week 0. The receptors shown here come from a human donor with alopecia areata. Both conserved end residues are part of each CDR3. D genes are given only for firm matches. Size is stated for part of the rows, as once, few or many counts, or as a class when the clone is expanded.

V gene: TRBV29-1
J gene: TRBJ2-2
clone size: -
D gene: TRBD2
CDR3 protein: CSVASGITGELFF
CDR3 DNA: TGCAGCGTTGCGAGCGGGATCACCGGGGAGCTGTTTTTT

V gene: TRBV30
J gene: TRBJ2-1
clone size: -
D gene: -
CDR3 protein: CACGTSNVGLYNEQFF
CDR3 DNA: TGTGCCTGTGGGACATCCAATGTTGGCCTCTACAATGAGCAGTTCTTC

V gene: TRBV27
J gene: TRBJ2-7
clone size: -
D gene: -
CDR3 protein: CASSLGARDYYEQYF
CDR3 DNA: TGTGCCAGCAGTTTAGGAGCTAGAGACTACTACGAGCAGTACTTC

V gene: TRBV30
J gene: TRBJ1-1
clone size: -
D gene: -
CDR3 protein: CAWSTDPRSTEAFF
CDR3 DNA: TGTGCCTGGAGTACCGACCCCAGGAGCACTGAAGCTTTCTTT

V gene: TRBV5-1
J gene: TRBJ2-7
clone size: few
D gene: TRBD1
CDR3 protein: CASSLGTGAGEQYF
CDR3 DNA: TGCGCCAGCAGCTTGGGCACAGGGGCCGGGGAGCAGTACTTC

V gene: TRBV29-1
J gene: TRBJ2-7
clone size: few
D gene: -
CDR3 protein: CSVEDRGYEQYF
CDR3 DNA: TGCAGCGTTGAAGACAGAGGATACGAGCAGTACTTC

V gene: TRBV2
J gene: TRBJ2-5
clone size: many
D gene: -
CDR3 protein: CASSLQETQYF
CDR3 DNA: TGTGCCAGCAGTCTTCAAGAGACCCAGTACTTC

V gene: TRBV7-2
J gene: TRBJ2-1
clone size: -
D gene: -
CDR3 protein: CASSFSSSHEQFF
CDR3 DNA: TGTGCCAGCAGCTTTTCTAGTTCCCATGAGCAGTTCTTC

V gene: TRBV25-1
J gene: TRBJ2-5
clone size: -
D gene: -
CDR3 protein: CASRVDSRVETQYF
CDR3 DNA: TGTGCCAGCCGCGTGGACTCGCGGGTGGAGACCCAGTACTTC

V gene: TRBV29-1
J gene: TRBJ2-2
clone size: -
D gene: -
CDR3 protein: CSVDSGATGELFF
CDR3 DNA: TGCAGCGTTGATTCAGGGGCCACCGGGGAGCTGTTTTTT

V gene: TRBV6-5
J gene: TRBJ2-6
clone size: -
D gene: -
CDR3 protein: CASSPARGGANVLTF
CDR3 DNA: TGTGCCAGCTCCCCAGCGAGGGGGGGGGCCAACGTCCTGACTTTC

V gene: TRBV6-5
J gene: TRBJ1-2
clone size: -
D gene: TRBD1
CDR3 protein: CASSAKTGTANGYTF
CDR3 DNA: TGTGCCAGCAGCGCAAAAACCGGGACAGCGAACGGCTACACCTTC

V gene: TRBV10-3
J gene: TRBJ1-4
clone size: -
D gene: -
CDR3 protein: CAISEKRAEKLFF
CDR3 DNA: TGTGCCATCAGTGAAAAAAGGGCTGAAAAACTGTTTTTT

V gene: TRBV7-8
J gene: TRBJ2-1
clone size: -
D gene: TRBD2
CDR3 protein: CASSPIAGEGNEQFF
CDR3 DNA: TGTGCCAGCAGCCCAATAGCGGGAGAAGGCAATGAGCAGTTCTTC

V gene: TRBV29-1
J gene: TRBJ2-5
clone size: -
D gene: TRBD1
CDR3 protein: CSVGDRVETQYF
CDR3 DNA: TGCAGCGTCGGGGACAGGGTAGAGACCCAGTACTTC

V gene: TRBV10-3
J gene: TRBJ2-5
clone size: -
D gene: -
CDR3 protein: CAISESRETQYF
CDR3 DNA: TGTGCCATCAGTGAGTCAAGAGAGACCCAGTACTTC

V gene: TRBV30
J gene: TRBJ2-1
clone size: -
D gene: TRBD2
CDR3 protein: CAWSVSGGRNEQFF
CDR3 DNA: TGTGCCTGGAGTGTTAGCGGGGGGAGGAATGAGCAGTTCTTC

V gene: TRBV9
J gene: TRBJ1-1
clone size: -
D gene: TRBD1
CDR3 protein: CASSPRQGYTEAFF
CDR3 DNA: TGTGCCAGCAGCCCGAGACAGGGCTACACTGAAGCTTTCTTT

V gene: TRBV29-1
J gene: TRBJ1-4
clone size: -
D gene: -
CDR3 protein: CSVGGGEKLFF
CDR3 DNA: TGCAGCGTAGGAGGGGGGGAAAAACTGTTTTTT

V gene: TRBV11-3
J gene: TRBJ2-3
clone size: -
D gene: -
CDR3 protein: CASSLTEITDTQYF
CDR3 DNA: TGTGCCAGCAGCTTGACAGAGATCACAGATACGCAGTATTTT

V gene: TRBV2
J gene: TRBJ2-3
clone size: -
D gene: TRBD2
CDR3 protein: CASSKGGLAEADTQYF
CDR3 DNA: TGTGCCAGCAGTAAAGGGGGACTAGCGGAGGCAGATACGCAGTATTTT

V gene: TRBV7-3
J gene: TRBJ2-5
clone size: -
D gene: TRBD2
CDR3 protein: CASSSGTSGSAQYF
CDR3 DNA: TGTGCCAGCAGCTCCGGGACTAGCGGGAGCGCCCAGTACTTC

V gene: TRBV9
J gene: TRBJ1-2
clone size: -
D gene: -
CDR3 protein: CASRGQGGGYTF
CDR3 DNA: TGTGCCAGCAGAGGGCAGGGAGGCGGCTACACCTTC

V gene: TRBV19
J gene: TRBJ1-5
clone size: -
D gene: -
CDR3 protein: CASSKGPSADQPQHF
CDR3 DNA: TGTGCCAGCTCGAAGGGGCCCTCTGCGGATCAGCCCCAGCATTTT

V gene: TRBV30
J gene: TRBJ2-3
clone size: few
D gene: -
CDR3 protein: CAWSVSTDTQYF
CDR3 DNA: TGTGCCTGGAGTGTGAGCACAGATACGCAGTATTTT

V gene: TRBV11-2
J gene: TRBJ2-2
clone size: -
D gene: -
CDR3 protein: CASSTRGTGELFF
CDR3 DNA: TGTGCCAGCAGCACCCGGGGAACCGGGGAGCTGTTTTTT

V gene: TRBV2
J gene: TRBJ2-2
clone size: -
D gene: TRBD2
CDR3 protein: CASKSSGKNTGELFF
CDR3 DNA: TGTGCCAGCAAATCTAGCGGGAAGAACACCGGGGAGCTGTTTTTT

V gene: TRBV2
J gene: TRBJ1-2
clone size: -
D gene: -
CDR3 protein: CASSEQRIYGYTF
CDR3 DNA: TGTGCCAGCAGTGAACAAAGGATCTATGGCTACACCTTC

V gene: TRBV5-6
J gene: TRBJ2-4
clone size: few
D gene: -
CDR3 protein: CASSSSGTVLNIQYF
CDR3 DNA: TGTGCCAGCAGCTCCTCCGGGACGGTTTTAAACATTCAGTACTTC

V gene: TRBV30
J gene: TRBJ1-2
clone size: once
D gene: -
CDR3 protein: CAWRLSSGTYYTF
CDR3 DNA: TGTGCCTGGAGGTTAAGCTCCGGGACCTACTACACCTTC

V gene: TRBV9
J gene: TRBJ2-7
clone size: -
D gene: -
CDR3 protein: CASSSGLDYEQYF
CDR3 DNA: TGTGCCAGCAGCTCGGGACTGGACTACGAGCAGTACTTC

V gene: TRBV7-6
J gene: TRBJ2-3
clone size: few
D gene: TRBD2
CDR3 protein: CASKREGYTDTQYF
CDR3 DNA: TGTGCCAGCAAGCGGGAGGGATACACAGATACGCAGTATTTT

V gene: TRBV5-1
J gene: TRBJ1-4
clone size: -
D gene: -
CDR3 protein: CASSLVEATNEKLFF
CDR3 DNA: TGCGCCAGCAGCTTGGTGGAAGCAACTAATGAAAAACTGTTTTTT

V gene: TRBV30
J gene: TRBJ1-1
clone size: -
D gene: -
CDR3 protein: CAWGPGGRVMNTEAFF
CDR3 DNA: TGTGCCTGGGGCCCCGGGGGACGGGTGATGAACACTGAAGCTTTCTTT

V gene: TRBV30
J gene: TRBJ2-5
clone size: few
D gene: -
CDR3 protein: CAWSPPPRVRETQYF
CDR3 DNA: TGTGCCTGGAGTCCCCCCCCTAGGGTGCGGGAGACCCAGTACTTC

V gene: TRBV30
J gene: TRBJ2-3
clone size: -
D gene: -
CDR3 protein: CAWSLGRLPTDTQYF
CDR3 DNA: TGTGCCTGGAGCCTCGGCCGCTTACCTACAGATACGCAGTATTTT

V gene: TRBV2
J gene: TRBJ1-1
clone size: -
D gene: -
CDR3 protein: CASSRNTEAFF
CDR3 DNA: TGTGCCAGCAGTAGGAACACTGAAGCTTTCTTT

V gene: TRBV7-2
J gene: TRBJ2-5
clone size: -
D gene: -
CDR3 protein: CASSLGLRGLYQETQYF
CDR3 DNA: TGTGCCAGCAGCTTAGGTTTGAGAGGCCTTTACCAAGAGACCCAGTACTTC

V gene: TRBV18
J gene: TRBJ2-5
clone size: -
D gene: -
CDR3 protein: CASSPDQQETQYF
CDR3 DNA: TGTGCCAGCTCACCGGACCAACAAGAGACCCAGTACTTC

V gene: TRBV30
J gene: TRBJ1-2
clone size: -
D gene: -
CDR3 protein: CAWSVNLNANYGYTF
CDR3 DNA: TGTGCCTGGAGTGTTAACCTCAATGCTAACTATGGCTACACCTTC

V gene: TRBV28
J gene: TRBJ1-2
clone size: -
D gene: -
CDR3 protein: CASRDPGSYGYTF
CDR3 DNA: TGTGCCAGCCGAGACCCAGGGTCCTATGGCTACACCTTC

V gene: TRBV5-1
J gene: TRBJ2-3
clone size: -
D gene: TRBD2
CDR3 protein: CASSPELAGGGTQYF
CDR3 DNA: TGCGCCAGCAGCCCTGAACTAGCGGGAGGGGGAACGCAGTATTTT

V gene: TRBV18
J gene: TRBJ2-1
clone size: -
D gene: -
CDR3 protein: CASSPGQLAISSYNEQFF
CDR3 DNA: TGTGCCAGCTCACCGGGACAGCTAGCGATCAGCTCCTACAATGAGCAGTTCTTC

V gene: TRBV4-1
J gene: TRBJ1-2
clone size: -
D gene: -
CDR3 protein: CASSQDLGRSSYGYTF
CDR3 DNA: TGCGCCAGCAGCCAAGATCTCGGCAGATCCTCCTATGGCTACACCTTC

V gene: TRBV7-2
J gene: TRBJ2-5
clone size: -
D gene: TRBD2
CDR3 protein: CASSLPTLAGLGETQYF
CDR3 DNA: TGTGCCAGCAGCTTACCAACACTAGCGGGCCTGGGGGAGACCCAGTACTTC